The 26 T cell receptor beta chains below were found in one sample sequenced in a study of human CD8 memory T cell subsets. Preparation of the TCR beta libraries relied on UMI-labeled 5' RACE. TCRdb reprocessed the 5' RACE reads; each CDR3 protein has one entry and no DNA is given. This sample's table has fewer than 15,000 distinct CDR3 sequences. The material sequenced was CD8+ T cells from PBMCs. These receptors originate from a human donor in good health.

V and J are TRBV19 and TRBJ2-4; TCRdb names TRBD2, which stays unverified in the absence of DNA. The germline gives CDR1 LNHDA, CDR2 SQIVND (reference sequence). The CDR3 extends over 15 amino acids. The CDR3 protein is CASSIGAAPKNIQYF.

The chain uses TRBV4-1 and TRBJ2-4; TCRdb reports TRBD2, a call that lacks DNA to check it against. This CDR3 has 17 residues. Germline lookup yields CDR1 MGHRA and CDR2 YSYEKL. CDR3: CASSQEVASGGTNIQYF.

This clonotype is classed as medium-sized by frequency. The chain's CDR3 is CASSQVDRAADTQYF. The gene calls are TRBV4-3 and TRBJ2-3; checking the TCRdb D call of TRBD1 is not possible without DNA. CDR3 length equals 15 residues. In germline, CDR1 is LGHNA, CDR2 YSLEER.

The V call is TRBV4-3, the J call TRBJ2-2; TCRdb names TRBD2, which stays unverified in the absence of DNA. CDR3 length equals 18 residues. The germline CDR1 and CDR2 sequences are LGHNA and YSLEER. CDR3 residues: CASSQDLFASGSTGELFF.

The chain combines TRBV5-1 with TRBJ2-7; the TRBD1 assignment by TCRdb is unverifiable without DNA. The CDR3 loop spans 15 amino acids. From germline, CDR1 is SGHRS and CDR2 YFSETQ. CDR3 in amino acids: CASSLEPGRAYEQYF.

The gene calls are TRBV20-1 and TRBJ2-7; TCRdb outputs TRBD1, but without DNA this stays unchecked. There are 15 residues in the CDR3. Germline assignment: CDR1 DFQATT and CDR2 SNEGSKA (reference sequence). This CDR3 is CSAVPVDRPSYEQYF.

V usage is TRBV7-6 and J usage is TRBJ2-7. Looked up from germline, CDR1 is SGHVS and CDR2 is FNYEAQ. The CDR3 covers 13 residues. This CDR3 reads CASSATNSYEQYF.

This clonotype is identified as medium-sized from frequency. V usage is TRBV6-5 and J usage is TRBJ2-5; with no DNA, the TCRdb D assignment of TRBD2 cannot be verified. Germline lookup yields CDR1 MNHEY and CDR2 SVGAGI. The length of the CDR3 is 18 residues. The chain's CDR3 is CASSYSGSGGRSRKTQYF.

The gene calls are TRBV7-9 and TRBJ1-2. The CDR3 has 16 residues. From germline, CDR1 is SEHNR and CDR2 FQNEAQ (reference sequence). CDR3 sequence reads: CASSSLLDLSNYGYTF.

This rearrangement joins TRBV29-1 to TRBJ2-7; without DNA, the TCRdb call of TRBD1 cannot be checked. The germline V gene encodes CDR1 SQVTM and CDR2 ANQGSEA. This CDR3 comprises 15 residues. This CDR3 is CSVEGLDRGFYEQYF.

Considering frequency, this clonotype is medium-sized. V usage is TRBV20-1 and J usage is TRBJ1-2; TCRdb outputs TRBD1, but without DNA this stays unchecked. The CDR3 runs 14 residues. Germline V gene sequence: CDR1 DFQATT, CDR2 SNEGSKA (reference sequence). The CDR3 spells CSAREWDTFYGYTF.

J is TRBJ2-3 and V is TRBV5-6; TCRdb indicates TRBD2, and absent DNA this call remains unverified. This CDR3 comprises 18 residues. Germline CDR1 reads SGHDT; CDR2 reads YYEEEE. The CDR3 region is CASSLEKTSGRLVDTQYF.

V is TRBV27 and J is TRBJ2-7. This CDR3 region has 15 residues. CDR1 is MNHEY and CDR2 is SMNVEV in the germline V gene (reference sequence). The CDR3: CASSFTATGLYEQYF.

The chain has TRBV4-3 and TRBJ2-7; TCRdb's D gene call, TRBD1, goes unchecked for lack of DNA. Germline-derived CDR1 and CDR2 are LGHNA and YSLEER. This CDR3 is built from 15 residues. The CDR3: CASSPHRVGTYEQYF.

J is TRBJ2-5 and V is TRBV7-3; the D call of TRBD2 rests on TCRdb alone, since no DNA is present to check it. Germline V gives CDR1 SGHTA, CDR2 FQGTGA. The CDR3 length is 14 residues. This chain's CDR3 is CASSLMASGGTQYF.

The CDR3: CASTHVREYGGTDTQYF. The V and J genes are TRBV7-9 and TRBJ2-3; with no DNA, the TCRdb D assignment of TRBD2 cannot be verified. This CDR3 region has 17 residues. In germline, CDR1 is SEHNR, CDR2 FQNEAQ (reference sequence).

J is TRBJ2-5 and V is TRBV7-2; TCRdb's D call of TRBD1 is untestable without DNA. There are 16 residues in the CDR3. Germline V gives CDR1 SGHTA, CDR2 FQGNSA. The CDR3 loop is CASSLARAGLQETQYF.

The CDR3 loop reads CSVVFGDNSPLHF. The rearrangement joins TRBV29-1 to TRBJ1-6. Germline V gene lookup returns CDR1 SQVTM and CDR2 ANQGSEA. The CDR3 covers 13 residues.

V is TRBV5-1 and J is TRBJ2-3; checking the TCRdb D call of TRBD1 is not possible without DNA. This CDR3 has 16 amino acids. Germline assignment: CDR1 SGHRS and CDR2 YFSETQ. This chain's CDR3 is CASSLAETALTDTQYF. Supplemented by reference TRBV5-1 and TRBJ2-3, the full variable domain reads KAGVTQTPRYLIKTRGQQVTLSCSPISGHRSVSWYQQTPGQGLQFLFEYFSETQRNKGNFPGRFSGRQFSNSRSEMNVSTLELGDSALYLCASSLAETALTDTQYFGPGTRLTVL.

V gene TRBV20-1 combines with J gene TRBJ2-7; the D call of TRBD2 rests on TCRdb alone, since no DNA is present to check it. The CDR3 is 16 amino acids. Germline V gives CDR1 DFQATT, CDR2 SNEGSKA (reference sequence). This CDR3 reads CSAEPYGLAGGSEQYF.

The chain is built from TRBV3-1 and TRBJ2-7; the TCRdb D gene call, TRBD2, has no DNA to confirm it. Germline assignment: CDR1 LGHDT and CDR2 YNNKEL (reference sequence). This CDR3 region has 13 residues. The CDR3 region is CASSWTAGYEQYF.

The chain is built from TRBV15 and TRBJ2-7; TCRdb calls TRBD1, which cannot be checked without DNA. Germline values: CDR1 LNHNV, CDR2 YYDKDF (reference sequence). The CDR3 is 13 residues long. The chain's CDR3 is CATSPGISYEQYF.

The genes are TRBV11-2 and TRBJ2-1; TCRdb returns TRBD1, unconfirmable since there is no DNA. CDR3 length: 16 residues. CDR1 SGHAT and CDR2 FQNNGV come from the germline V gene. The CDR3 sequence: CASRTQGRGEYNEQFF. Combining the CDR3 with reference TRBV11-2 and TRBJ2-1 gives the whole variable domain EAGVAQSPRYKIIEKRQSVAFWCNPISGHATLYWYQQILGQGPKLLIQFQNNGVVDDSQLPKDRFSAERLKGVDSTLKIQPAKLEDSAVYLCASRTQGRGEYNEQFFGPGTRLTVL.

The rearrangement uses TRBV6-2 or TRBV6-3 and TRBJ2-7; the D call of TRBD2 rests on TCRdb alone, since no DNA is present to check it. This CDR3 is built from 16 residues. CDR1 and CDR2 from the germline V gene are MNHEY and SVGEGT. This CDR3 reads CASRPAGERGVYEQYF.

This clonotype is identified as medium-sized from frequency. This sequence joins TRBV20-1 and TRBJ2-7; the TCRdb call, TRBD2, lacks DNA for checking. Germline assignment: CDR1 DFQATT and CDR2 SNEGSKA (reference sequence). The CDR3 length is 14 residues. CDR3 sequence reads: CSARATGTIYEQYF.

The rearrangement joins TRBV2 to TRBJ1-5; there is no DNA to check the TCRdb D call of TRBD1. Germline values: CDR1 SNHLY, CDR2 FYNNEI. The CDR3 contains 13 residues. CDR3 in amino acids: CASSEGGNQPQHF.